This T cell receptor (beta chain) was observed in a study of immune evolution from preneoplasia to lung adenocarcinoma. Germline V gives CDR1 DFQATT, CDR2 SNEGSKA (reference sequence). V lost 1 base to trimming and J lost 11 bases; unmatched junction nucleotides: 3. This CDR3 has 11 residues. Clones were read by immunoSEQ multiplex PCR, and TCRdb kept only the in-frame ones, dropping some. Of more than 10,000 clones in the sample, 85% to 90% were seen once. The chain carries TRBV20-1 and TRBJ1-1; 8 bases are a match to TRBD1. Sequencing was performed on FFPE tissue from an adenomatous hyperplasia lung lesion. Specified subset: atypical adenomatous hyperplasia (AAH), lung preneoplasia. This TCR was recovered from a person over 45 with lung adenocarcinoma. CDR3: CSARGDRRAFF. In nucleotides, the CDR3 is TGCAGTGCTAGAGGGGACAGGAGGGCTTTCTTT.